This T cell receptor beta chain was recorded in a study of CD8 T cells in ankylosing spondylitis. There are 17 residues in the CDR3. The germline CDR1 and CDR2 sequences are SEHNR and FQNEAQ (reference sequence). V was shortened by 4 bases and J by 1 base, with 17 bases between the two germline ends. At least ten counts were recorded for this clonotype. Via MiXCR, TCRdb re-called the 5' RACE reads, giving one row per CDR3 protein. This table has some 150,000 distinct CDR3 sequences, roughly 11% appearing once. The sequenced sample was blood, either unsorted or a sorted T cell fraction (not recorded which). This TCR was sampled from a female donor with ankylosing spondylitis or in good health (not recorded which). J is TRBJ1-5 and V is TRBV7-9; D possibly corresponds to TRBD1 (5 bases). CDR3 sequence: CASSSPGGGLSNQPQHF. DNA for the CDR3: TGTGCCAGCAGCTCCCCCGGGGGGGGATTGAGCAATCAGCCCCAGCATTTT.